The 32 T cell receptor beta chains reported below all come from one sample, sequenced in a study of T cells in Graves' hyperthyroidism and ophthalmopathy. Amplified regions were TCR beta CDR3 sequences from RNA transcripts. Researchers ran a first-round RT-PCR on the TCR CDR3 using the HTBI primer set. MiXCR was run by TCRdb on the multiplex PCR reads, yielding one entry per CDR3 protein. The sample carries roughly 700,000 distinct CDR3 sequences, 30% to 40% recorded once. Sequencing used blood. These receptors came from a woman between 40 and 55 years old with Graves' hyperthyroidism.

Note on this clonotype: Since no conserved phenylalanine or tryptophan closes the CDR3, a read error is the likely cause. No DNA is shown, since the ends of the CDR3 on it are uncertain; the CDR3 is the one TCRdb lists. V gene TRBV7-3 combines with J gene TRBJ2-2. The CDR3 is made up of 15 amino acids, end residues included. Germline V gene sequence: CDR1 SGHTA, CDR2 FQGTGA. CDR3 residues: CASSSSPANTGELLL.

This chain connects TRBV7-2 to TRBJ2-7; D uncertain. The CDR3 covers 13 residues. V shed 3 bases and J shed 0 bases, with 6 bases lying between them. The germline V gene encodes CDR1 SGHTA and CDR2 FQGNSA. The chain's CDR3 is CASSLYDSYEQYF. In DNA form, the CDR3 reads TGTGCCAGCAGCTTGTACGACTCCTACGAGCAGTACTTC.

This chain links TRBV7-9 with TRBJ2-1; D is possibly TRBD1 (6 bases). In germline, CDR1 is SEHNR, CDR2 FQNEAQ (reference sequence). V dropped 4 bases and J dropped 7 bases, with 20 bases sitting between them. This CDR3 spans 16 amino acids. The DNA for the CDR3 is TGTGCCAGCAGCTCCCGGGACACGAGCTGGAGAAATGAGCAGTTCTTC. It is translated as CASSSRDTSWRNEQFF.

Concerning this clonotype: A much larger clone differs from this one at a single base, so this may be a read error. The chain carries TRBV7-3 and TRBJ1-1; D gene ambiguous. In germline, CDR1 is SGHTA, CDR2 FQGTGA. The V end was cut by 6 bases, the J end by 4 bases, with 12 bases between. This CDR3 has 13 amino acids. Here the CDR3 reads CASSFVVSTEAFF. As DNA, the CDR3 is TGTGCCAGCAGTTTTGTCGTGAGCACTGAAGCTTTCTTT.

The chain recombines TRBV5-4 with TRBJ2-1, with 9 nucleotides matching TRBD2. CDR3 length: 12 residues. Germline V gives CDR1 SGHNT, CDR2 YYREEE (reference sequence). The V gene end was trimmed by 3 bases and the J gene end by 10 bases; junction bases not matched to a gene: 2. CDR3 DNA: TGTGCCAGCAGCTCCACTAGCGGGGAGCAGTTCTTC. Translating gives CASSSTSGEQFF.

The chain uses TRBV12-3 or TRBV12-4 and TRBJ2-7, with D maybe TRBD1 (5 bases). This CDR3 has 15 amino acids. Trimming cost V 6 bases and J 5 bases, with 20 bases left between them. The chain's CDR3 is CASSSRDSLRHEQYF. In DNA form, the CDR3 reads TGTGCCAGCAGCTCCCGAGACAGCCTCCGGCACGAGCAGTACTTC.

This clonotype came up a few times. V gene TRBV6-1 combines with J gene TRBJ1-5; maybe TRBD1 (5 bases). The ends were cut back, 8 bases at V and 2 bases at J, with 13 bases in the middle. The CDR3 extends over 14 amino acids. Germline CDR1 and CDR2: MNHNS and SASEGT. CDR3 in amino acids: CASVLDSRNQPQHF. The CDR3 bases are TGTGCCAGCGTCCTTGACAGCCGCAATCAGCCCCAGCATTTT.

On this clonotype: A read error may explain this, as a much larger clone is one base away. The chain recombines TRBV4-3 with TRBJ2-5; D gene unclear. Germline V CDR1 and CDR2: LGHNA, YSLEER. The length of the CDR3 is 12 residues. CDR3 sequence (DNA): TGCGCCGGCAGCCAAGATTTGGAGACCCAGTACTTC. Its protein is CAGSQDLETQYF.

This clonotype was seen at least ten times. The chain combines TRBV5-4 with TRBJ2-7; 7 bases are a match to TRBD2. Germline CDR1 is SGHNT and CDR2 is YYREEE (reference sequence). This CDR3 has 16 residues. V was clipped by 4 bases and J by 0 bases; unmatched bases: 10. CDR3 region: CASSPNPGGASYEQYF. In DNA, the CDR3 is TGTGCCAGCAGCCCCAATCCGGGAGGAGCCTCCTACGAGCAGTACTTC.

This clonotype has ten or more counts. J is TRBJ1-1 and V is TRBV7-2, with D uncertain. V dropped 6 bases and J dropped 4 bases, with 9 bases sitting between them. CDR3 length: 12 residues. Looked up from germline, CDR1 is SGHTA and CDR2 is FQGNSA. CDR3 coding DNA: TGTGCCAGCAGGTATCTTAGCACTGAAGCTTTCTTT. It is translated as CASRYLSTEAFF.

This clonotype is a singleton in its sample. V gene TRBV19 combines with J gene TRBJ2-5; 9 bases are a match to TRBD2. Germline lookup yields CDR1 LNHDA and CDR2 SQIVND (reference sequence). V gave up 8 bases and J gave up 2 bases; unmatched junction bases: 3. There are 13 residues in the CDR3. DNA for the CDR3: TGTGCCAGTGATGCGGGGGGGCAAGAGACCCAGTACTTC. Its protein is CASDAGGQETQYF.

This clonotype occurred many times. The genes are TRBV20-1 and TRBJ2-5; D possibly corresponds to TRBD2 (5 bases). This CDR3 has 11 residues. The germline CDR1 and CDR2 sequences are DFQATT and SNEGSKA (reference sequence). V dropped 6 bases and J dropped 3 bases, with 8 bases sitting between them. The CDR3 loop is CSAVGEETQYF. The CDR3 DNA reads as TGCAGTGCGGTCGGGGAAGAGACCCAGTACTTC.

This clonotype was seen many times. This chain joins TRBV7-2 and TRBJ2-7; TRBD2 agrees at 9 bases. Trimming at V came to 2 bases and at J to 6 bases, leaving 5 bases not matched to a gene. Germline V gives CDR1 SGHTA, CDR2 FQGNSA. The CDR3 has 14 residues. The chain's CDR3 is CASSLSAGGFEQYF. Here the CDR3 DNA reads TGTGCCAGCAGCTTATCGGCGGGAGGGTTCGAGCAGTACTTC.

The genes are TRBV10-2 and TRBJ1-1; 9 positions agree with TRBD1. The V and J ends lost 9 bases and 4 bases, in that order; junction bases with no gene match: 6. Germline V gives CDR1 WSHSY, CDR2 SAAADI. The CDR3 runs 13 residues. The CDR3 DNA reads as TGCGCCAGGTTGGGGGACAGGGCCACTGAAGCTTTCTTT. This translates into CARLGDRATEAFF.

This clonotype came up many times. V and J are TRBV9 and TRBJ1-1, with D unclear. CDR3 length: 13 amino acids. Per the germline V gene, CDR1 is SGDLS and CDR2 is YYNGEE. The V gene lost 1 base and the J gene lost 4 bases, with 8 bases spanning the gap. This chain's CDR3 is CASSVSEVTEAFF. The CDR3 DNA sequence: TGTGCCAGCAGCGTATCAGAGGTCACTGAAGCTTTCTTT.

The chain joins TRBV27 to TRBJ1-1; 7 bases match TRBD1. CDR3 length: 14 residues. Trimming cost V 7 bases and J 11 bases; bases outside gene matches: 16. Looked up from germline, CDR1 is MNHEY and CDR2 is SMNVEV (reference sequence). The CDR3 sequence is CASTTGQTYRGAFF. The CDR3 bases are TGTGCCAGCACCACGGGACAGACTTATCGCGGGGCTTTCTTT.

The V call is TRBV9, the J call TRBJ2-7, with D unclear. The end of the DNA aligns better with TRBJ2-1, so the J call may be wrong. Germline values: CDR1 SGDLS, CDR2 YYNGEE. The CDR3 is 14 amino acids. The CDR3, as DNA: TGTGCCAGCAGCGTAGAGAACGCCTACAATGAGCAGTTCTTC. Translation gives CASSVENAYNEQFF.

A word on this clonotype: This may be a read error: a much more frequent sequence differs by one nucleotide. The chain joins TRBV6-9 to TRBJ1-1; 11 bases agree with TRBD1. The CDR3 is 14 amino acids. CDR1 and CDR2 from the germline V gene are MNHGY and SVAAGI. The CDR3 DNA follows: TGTGCCAGCAGCTCTGGACAGGGGGCTACTGAAGCTTCCTTT. Translated: CASSSGQGATEASF.

The table lists this clonotype with a count of one. The chain couples TRBV10-3 to TRBJ2-3; either TRBD1 or TRBD2 may fit D (5 bases each). V lost 6 bases and J lost 1, with 11 bases in between. This CDR3 contains 14 residues. Germline V lookup: CDR1 ENHRY, CDR2 SYGVKD. This CDR3 is CAIRGDGGTDTQYF. CDR3 sequence (DNA): TGTGCCATCAGGGGGGACGGAGGCACAGATACGCAGTATTTT.

This clonotype appeared a few times. This chain connects TRBV5-5 to TRBJ1-2; TRBD1 aligns across 7 bases. The CDR3 covers 15 residues. The V gene's germline CDR1 is SGHKS and CDR2 YYEKEE (reference sequence). After removal of 0 bases from V and 5 bases from J, the junction contained 7 bases not matched to a gene. The CDR3, as DNA: TGTGCCAGCAGCTTGGCCGTCAGGGGGTTGTATGGCTACACCTTC. It specifies CASSLAVRGLYGYTF.

This clonotype was seen ten or more times. The V gene is TRBV7-2, the J gene TRBJ2-5; TRBD2 matches at 8 bases. Germline V CDR1 and CDR2: SGHTA, FQGNSA. V lost 0 bases to trimming and J lost 2 bases; unmatched junction nucleotides: 11. The CDR3 spans 18 residues. CDR3 sequence: CASSLALAGGHRQETQYF. CDR3 DNA sequence: TGTGCCAGCAGCTTAGCACTTGCGGGGGGACATCGGCAAGAGACCCAGTACTTC.

The table lists this clonotype with a few counts. This chain links TRBV6-5 with TRBJ1-5; D remains ambiguous. Looked up from germline, CDR1 is MNHEY and CDR2 is SVGAGI. This CDR3 comprises 16 residues. V was shortened by 2 bases and J by 2 bases, with 13 bases between the two germline ends. CDR3 loop: CASSYSGRARNQPQHF. As DNA, the CDR3 is TGTGCCAGCAGTTACAGTGGGAGGGCGCGCAATCAGCCCCAGCATTTT.

This clonotype was seen only a few times. CDR3 in DNA: TGTGCCACCAGCAATCAGCCCATGAACACTGAAGCTTTCTTT. Amino acids: CATSNQPMNTEAFF. This rearrangement joins TRBV15 to TRBJ1-1, with D unresolved. V lost 4 bases, J lost 0 bases, and 9 bases lay in between. This CDR3 has 14 amino acids. CDR1 is LNHNV and CDR2 is YYDKDF in the germline V gene (reference sequence).

This clonotype occurred many times. The chain joins TRBV10-3 to TRBJ1-1; 7 positions match TRBD1. The V gene's germline CDR1 is ENHRY and CDR2 SYGVKD. V was clipped by 3 bases and J by 1 base; unmatched bases: 5. The CDR3 length is 15 residues. CDR3 in DNA: TGTGCCATCAGTGAAGCCGGGACAGAGAACACTGAAGCTTTCTTT. It codes for CAISEAGTENTEAFF.

In this sample, this clonotype turned up many times. This chain joins TRBV19 and TRBJ2-5, with TRBD1 as a possible D gene (6 bases). V was shortened by 6 bases and J by 4 bases, with 15 bases between the two germline ends. The length of the CDR3 is 14 residues. Germline values: CDR1 LNHDA, CDR2 SQIVND (reference sequence). Here the CDR3 reads CASRNSQGRETQYF. The CDR3 DNA sequence: TGTGCCAGTAGAAATTCACAGGGCAGAGAGACCCAGTACTTC.

In this sample, this clonotype turned up many times. CDR3 amino acids: CATRREGYLSQYF. CDR3 sequence (DNA): TGTGCCACCAGGCGGGAGGGCTATCTGTCCCAGTACTTC. The gene calls are TRBV7-9 and TRBJ2-5, with 9 bases lining up with TRBD2. This CDR3 spans 13 amino acids. CDR1 and CDR2 (germline): SEHNR, FQNEAQ (reference sequence). J was trimmed by 9 bases and V by 10 bases; bases with no gene match: 12. Based on the CDR3 plus reference TRBV7-9 and TRBJ2-5, the full variable domain is DTGVSQNPRHKITKRGQNVTFRCDPISEHNRLYWYRQTLGQGPEFLTYFQNEAQLEKSRLLSDRFSAERPKGSFSTLEIQRTEQGDSAMYLCATRREGYLSQYFGPGTRLLVL.

The sample holds a few counts of this clonotype. The gene calls are TRBV24-1 and TRBJ2-5; 10 nucleotides match TRBD1. V shed 3 bases and J 5 bases; nucleotides not matched to a gene: 8. This CDR3 contains 16 residues. Germline CDR1 reads KGHDR; CDR2 reads SFDVKD. DNA for the CDR3: TGTGCCACCAGTGATCCTTCGGGACAGGGGACGGAGACCCAGTACTTC. This translates into CATSDPSGQGTETQYF.

This clonotype was counted between two and nine times. This chain uses TRBV7-9 with TRBJ1-5; 9 bases fit TRBD1. With 2 bases clipped from V and 7 bases from J, the junction kept 6 bases outside the gene matches. The germline V gene has CDR1 SEHNR and CDR2 FQNEAQ (reference sequence). This CDR3 has 15 residues. In DNA form, the CDR3 reads TGTGCCAGCAGCTTAATGGGACAGGGTAGCCAGCCCCAGCATTTT. It is translated as CASSLMGQGSQPQHF.

This clonotype was seen a few times. The rearrangement uses TRBV28 and TRBJ1-2; 7 positions match TRBD1. CDR3 size: 15 residues. Germline V gene data show CDR1 as MDHEN and CDR2 as SYDVKM. With 8 bases clipped from V and 4 bases from J, the junction kept 13 bases outside the gene matches. CDR3 sequence: CASSTPKTGFYGYTF. The CDR3 region has the DNA TGTGCCAGCTCGACCCCCAAGACAGGGTTCTATGGCTACACCTTC.

The rearrangement links TRBV4-1 to TRBJ1-2, with D perhaps matching TRBD1 (6 bases). V was trimmed by 1 base and J by 6 bases, leaving 18 bases between them. CDR3 size: 16 residues. The germline gives CDR1 MGHRA, CDR2 YSYEKL. CDR3 sequence: CASSQVIRRAGDGYTF. As DNA, the CDR3 is TGCGCCAGCAGCCAAGTCATTCGGCGGGCAGGGGATGGCTACACCTTC.

This clonotype is a singleton in its sample. V gene TRBV11-2 combines with J gene TRBJ2-3, with 7 bases fitting TRBD2. Germline V gene lookup returns CDR1 SGHAT and CDR2 FQNNGV. V trimming: 8 bases; J trimming: 5 bases; junction bases outside the gene matches: 19. The CDR3 has 17 residues. CDR3 region: CASYPPQRDPLKDTQYF. In DNA, the CDR3 is TGTGCCAGCTACCCCCCCCAGCGGGATCCCTTAAAAGATACGCAGTATTTT.

This clonotype was detected a few times. V and J are TRBV20-1 and TRBJ2-7; D may correspond to TRBD1 or TRBD2 (5 bases each). V dropped 2 bases and J dropped 6 bases, with 14 bases sitting between them. The CDR3 is 13 residues long. CDR1 is DFQATT and CDR2 is SNEGSKA in the germline V gene (reference sequence). CDR3 bases: TGCAGTGCTAGATCCGGGGTGGGACCCGAGCAGTACTTC. Its translation is CSARSGVGPEQYF.